This note documents a single T cell receptor beta chain sequence. Antigen unknown. The sample belongs to a study of multiple sclerosis patients with progressive multifocal leukoencephalopathy. Study-wide results and caveats: Before and during natalizumab, the clones expanded at PML already existed. Most PML patients had lower entropy, suggesting less diverse TRB repertoires. It is unclear whether the findings reflect JC virus infection or general immunocompromise.

Produced via immunoSEQ multiplex PCR; TCRdb's table is partial and in-frame only. The table has roughly 30,000 clones, about 88% seen once; the top ten hold 0.85% to 1.3%. Time point of the sample: before natalizumab initiation. Sequenced input: PBMCs. The receptor's source is a human donor with multiple sclerosis.

CDR3 bases: TGCGCCAGCAGCCCGAGCGCGGCAGCAGATACGCAGTATTTT. This sequence encodes CASSPSAAADTQYF. The chain has TRBV4-3 and TRBJ2-3; the D is unclear. This CDR3 has 14 amino acids. Deletions cut 4 bases from V and 4 bases from J, with 12 bases between. CDR1 and CDR2 (germline): LGHNA, YSLEER.